Here is one T cell receptor beta chain with its context. Antigen specificity is unknown. These data come from a study of T-cell memory formation after mild COVID-19. Whole-study context: TCR clusters were mostly confined to one donor each. Regarding the study as a whole: Contracting clones from day 15 to 85 showed balanced CD4/CD8; later expanders favored CD4+.

Each CDR3 protein is one row after TCRdb ran MiXCR on the 5' RACE reads. The sample lists roughly 510,000 distinct CDR3 sequences; around 15% were seen once. The receptor was derived from an adult woman who had mild COVID-19 (a few samples of this study predate the infection). Cell type and time point are not known. Sequencing was done on a sample of PBMCs or a T cell subset sorted from them (not recorded which).

The CDR3 DNA sequence: TGTGCCAGCAGCTCAGGGGTAGGGAATGAGCAGTTCTTC. It encodes CASSSGVGNEQFF. The V call is TRBV5-6, the J call TRBJ2-1, with D perhaps matching TRBD1 (6 bases). The CDR3 spans 13 residues. Per germline, CDR1 SGHDT and CDR2 YYEEEE. V lost 3 bases and J lost 7, with 11 bases in between.